This TCR beta chain was recovered during a study of T cell responses to AZD1222 COVID-19 vaccine. Findings and caveats of the study: Two doses of AZD1222 preceded a rise in Spike-specific TCR breadth and depth. After the peak T cell response, and only then, were repertoires sampled.

Remarks on this clone: Antigen unknown.

This CDR3 spans 16 amino acids. The ends lost 0 bases at V and 6 bases at J; junction bases unmatched: 7. The germline V gene has CDR1 SGHVS and CDR2 FQNEAQ. Data came from immunoSEQ multiplex PCR; TCRdb stores just in-frame clones and leaves some out. The sample includes approximately 150,000 clones, about 89% seen only once; the top ten take approximately 1.6%. The chain is built from TRBV7-8 and TRBJ1-5; the match to TRBD1 covers 8 bases. Sequenced here: peripheral blood, sampled on day 0 of AZD1222 vaccination. The clonotype comes from an adult in good health. The DNA for the CDR3 is TGTGCCAGCAGCTTAGCGCAACGGACAGGGTTTCAGCCCCAGCATTTT. As protein: CASSLAQRTGFQPQHF.